The 18 T cell receptor beta chains listed next were all sequenced from one sample in a study of blood T cell repertoires in COVID-19 (TCRdb year 2020). The library was made by the immunoSEQ multiplex PCR assay. The clones in this table, taken by TCRdb from immuneACCESS, are in-frame only. Not every clone is retained; where verified, under half of the shortfall comes from an unresolved V gene, and the cause of the rest is unknown. The sample profile shows a few hundred thousand clones; roughly 85% of them were found once. The top ten constitute 6% to 9% of the sample. The sequencing sample was made of peripheral blood. All receptors derive from a human donor in a cohort sampled during active COVID-19.

V usage is TRBV5-1 and J usage is TRBJ2-6; D remains ambiguous. In germline, CDR1 is SGHRS, CDR2 YFSETQ. CDR3 length equals 16 residues. With 0 bases removed from V and 0 bases from J, the gap between germline ends came to 7 bases. The CDR3 bases are TGCGCCAGCAGCTTGGTGGTGGCCTCTGGGGCCAACGTCCTGACTTTC. This gives the protein CASSLVVASGANVLTF. The whole variable domain, remainder taken from reference TRBV5-1 and TRBJ2-6, is KAGVTQTPRYLIKTRGQQVTLSCSPISGHRSVSWYQQTPGQGLQFLFEYFSETQRNKGNFPGRFSGRQFSNSRSEMNVSTLELGDSALYLCASSLVVASGANVLTFGAGSRLTVL.

V is TRBV5-6 and J is TRBJ2-7, with D possibly matching TRBD1 (7 bases). This CDR3 region has 16 residues. Germline V lookup: CDR1 SGHDT, CDR2 YYEEEE. Trimming removed 4 bases at V and 2 bases at J, with 19 bases between. CDR3 coding DNA: TGTGCCAGCAGCCCCCTTGGGCAGGGGGGAACCTACGAGCAGTACTTC. Translation: CASSPLGQGGTYEQYF. Drawing the rest from reference TRBV5-6 and TRBJ2-7, the complete variable domain is DAGVTQSPTHLIKTRGQQVTLRCSPKSGHDTVSWYQQALGQGPQFIFQYYEEEERQRGNFPDRFSGHQFPNYSSELNVNALLLGDSALYLCASSPLGQGGTYEQYFGPGTRLTVT.

The rearrangement links TRBV11-2 to TRBJ2-3; D is perhaps TRBD1 (5 bases). In germline, CDR1 is SGHAT, CDR2 FQNNGV. The CDR3 length is 13 residues. V was cut by 5 bases and J by 10 bases, with 16 bases left in between. CDR3 loop: CASSRQRTTAQYF. CDR3 coding DNA: TGTGCCAGCAGCAGACAGCGCACAACGGCGCAGTATTTT.

The V gene is TRBV6-5, the J gene TRBJ2-7; D is possibly TRBD1 (5 bases). Looked up from germline, CDR1 is MNHEY and CDR2 is SVGAGI. V was trimmed by 6 bases and J by 2 bases, leaving 11 bases between them. The CDR3 has 13 amino acids. As DNA, the CDR3 is TGTGCCAGCAGCTTCGACAGCACCTACGAGCAGTACTTC. Residues: CASSFDSTYEQYF.

The chain carries TRBV2 and TRBJ2-7, with 10 positions matching TRBD1. Germline V gene lookup returns CDR1 SNHLY and CDR2 FYNNEI. This CDR3 is built from 16 residues. V was clipped by 3 bases and J by 9 bases; unmatched bases: 14. The CDR3 DNA follows: TGTGCCAGCAGTGAGGAGATGGGACAGGGGCCGTCCGGGCAGTACTTC. Amino acid sequence: CASSEEMGQGPSGQYF.

The rearrangement links TRBV27 to TRBJ2-7; tentative D call: TRBD2 (7 bases). V was cut by 5 bases and J by 5 bases, with 16 bases left in between. The CDR3 loop spans 14 amino acids. Germline CDR1 and CDR2: MNHEY and SMNVEV (reference sequence). The CDR3 loop is CASSPRGGVDEQYF. DNA of the CDR3: TGTGCCAGCAGTCCTCGAGGGGGGGTCGACGAGCAGTACTTC.

A single count supports this clone. This chain uses TRBV5-5 with TRBJ1-2; no reliable D call. This CDR3 is 14 amino acids long. Germline V gene data show CDR1 as SGHKS and CDR2 as YYEKEE (reference sequence). Trimming shortened V by 0 bases and J by 2 bases, and 8 bases separated the two germline ends. This CDR3 is CASSLDSENYGYTF. The CDR3, as DNA: TGTGCCAGCAGCTTGGACTCGGAGAACTATGGCTACACCTTC.

The chain couples TRBV30 to TRBJ2-1, with 8 positions matching TRBD2. V trimming: 5 bases; J trimming: 3 bases; junction bases outside the gene matches: 6. Germline V lookup: CDR1 GTSNPN, CDR2 SVGIG (reference sequence). The CDR3 is made up of 14 amino acids. The CDR3 protein is CAWDSGVLYNEQFF. The CDR3 DNA reads as TGTGCCTGGGATAGCGGGGTCCTCTACAATGAGCAGTTCTTC.

The chain uses TRBV4-2 and TRBJ1-1; D is possibly TRBD1 (5 bases). The V gene's germline CDR1 is LGHNA and CDR2 YNFKEQ. Trimming removed 0 bases from V and 2 bases from J, with 16 bases in between. The CDR3 totals 17 residues. The CDR3 sequence is CASSQEGGRRGNTEAFF. The CDR3 DNA is TGTGCCAGCAGCCAAGAAGGAGGGAGAAGGGGAAACACTGAAGCTTTCTTT.

The sample holds one count of this clone. This sequence joins TRBV19 and TRBJ1-1; D perhaps matches TRBD1 (5 bases). From germline, CDR1 is LNHDA and CDR2 SQIVND (reference sequence). V was trimmed by 3 bases and J by 4 bases, leaving 18 bases between them. The CDR3 is 16 residues long. The CDR3 bases are TGTGCCAGTAGTATTGGTACAGGAGGGAAAGGCACTGAAGCTTTCTTT. Residues: CASSIGTGGKGTEAFF.

Written as DNA, the CDR3 is TGTGCCAGCAGCGTAGGTCCCTACTCCTACGAGCAGTACTTC. Encoded protein: CASSVGPYSYEQYF. This chain connects TRBV9 to TRBJ2-7; D is unclear. The V gene lost 0 bases and the J gene lost 0 bases, with 7 bases spanning the gap. Per germline, CDR1 SGDLS and CDR2 YYNGEE. CDR3 length: 14 residues.

This clone was seen once. The rearrangement uses TRBV6-2 or TRBV6-3 and TRBJ2-2; TRBD2 aligns across 7 bases. The junction had 9 bases not matched to a gene; V was cut back by 2 bases and J by 9 bases. Germline lookup yields CDR1 MNHEY and CDR2 SVGEGT. This CDR3 has 15 residues. The CDR3 here is CASSYAGLLIRELFF. DNA for the CDR3: TGTGCCAGCAGTTACGCGGGACTACTTATAAGGGAGCTGTTTTTT.

The chain is built from TRBV19 and TRBJ2-7, with 9 nucleotides matching TRBD2. The CDR3 extends over 16 amino acids. J was trimmed by 4 bases and V by 4 bases; bases with no gene match: 11. Germline V CDR1 and CDR2: LNHDA, SQIVND (reference sequence). CDR3 bases: TGTGCCAGTAGTACCCCTAGCGGGACTCCACGGTACGAGCAGTACTTC. As protein: CASSTPSGTPRYEQYF.

This chain links TRBV10-3 with TRBJ2-3; the match to TRBD2 covers 12 bases. V shed 2 bases, J shed 5 bases, and the junction held 5 bases outside the gene matches. The CDR3 has 16 amino acids. Looked up from germline, CDR1 is ENHRY and CDR2 is SYGVKD. The CDR3 DNA reads TGTGCCATCAGTGAGGAAACTAGCGGGGGGCGAGATACGCAGTATTTT. Translation: CAISEETSGGRDTQYF.

This clone was picked up a small number of times. The chain is built from TRBV7-2 and TRBJ2-3, with D hard to call. Trimming took off 3 bases at V and 5 bases at J, with 9 bases between the two ends. Germline V gene sequence: CDR1 SGHTA, CDR2 FQGNSA. The CDR3 is 13 residues long. The CDR3 loop reads CASSFVRVDTQYF. DNA of the CDR3: TGTGCCAGCAGCTTCGTACGAGTAGATACGCAGTATTTT.

The rearrangement links TRBV21-1 to TRBJ1-3. TRBV21-1 constitutes a pseudogene. This CDR3 contains 16 residues. The CDR3 DNA follows: TGTGCCAGCAGCAAAGTTCTATGGGAGACTGGAAACACCATATATTTT. It translates to CASSKVLWETGNTIYF.

The CDR3 region has the DNA TGTGCCAGCAGCTTAGGAGGGAACTACGAGCAGTACTTC. It codes for CASSLGGNYEQYF. V and J are TRBV11-3 and TRBJ2-7; D is perhaps TRBD2 (5 bases). There are 13 residues in the CDR3. Germline-derived CDR1 and CDR2 are SGHNT and YENEEA. Trimming left V 1 base short and J 3 bases short, with 7 bases between.

This clone came up once. This chain connects TRBV30 to TRBJ1-6; D is perhaps TRBD1 (6 bases). Germline CDR1 and CDR2: GTSNPN and SVGIG (reference sequence). Trimming took 2 bases from V and 9 from J, leaving 11 bases between them. The CDR3 covers 13 residues. Written as DNA, the CDR3 is TGTGCCTGGAGTAGGGGGAGTGGTTCACCCCTCCACTTT. Protein product: CAWSRGSGSPLHF.